The source of this T cell receptor beta chain is a study of cytomegalovirus exposure and HLA in healthy donors. The study, taken as a whole, reports: Available immune exposure information covered CMV serostatus only.

A remark on this clone: The antigen remains undetermined.

Trimming cost V 0 bases and J 1 base, with 9 bases left between them. Germline lookup yields CDR1 SQVTM and CDR2 ANQGSEA. There are 15 residues in the CDR3. PCR used 60 Vbeta primers and 13 Jbeta primers. TCRdb keeps only in-frame clones here, not all; method: immunoSEQ multiplex PCR. The sample records about 160,000 clones, about four fifths being singletons. The origin of this receptor is a woman aged 45-65 years in good health and CMV-seronegative. The specimen was PBMCs. The rearrangement links TRBV29-1 to TRBJ1-4; perhaps TRBD1 as D (5 bases). Written as DNA, the CDR3 is TGCAGCGTTGAAGATGTTCAGGGAACTAATGAAAAACTGTTTTTT. This sequence encodes CSVEDVQGTNEKLFF.